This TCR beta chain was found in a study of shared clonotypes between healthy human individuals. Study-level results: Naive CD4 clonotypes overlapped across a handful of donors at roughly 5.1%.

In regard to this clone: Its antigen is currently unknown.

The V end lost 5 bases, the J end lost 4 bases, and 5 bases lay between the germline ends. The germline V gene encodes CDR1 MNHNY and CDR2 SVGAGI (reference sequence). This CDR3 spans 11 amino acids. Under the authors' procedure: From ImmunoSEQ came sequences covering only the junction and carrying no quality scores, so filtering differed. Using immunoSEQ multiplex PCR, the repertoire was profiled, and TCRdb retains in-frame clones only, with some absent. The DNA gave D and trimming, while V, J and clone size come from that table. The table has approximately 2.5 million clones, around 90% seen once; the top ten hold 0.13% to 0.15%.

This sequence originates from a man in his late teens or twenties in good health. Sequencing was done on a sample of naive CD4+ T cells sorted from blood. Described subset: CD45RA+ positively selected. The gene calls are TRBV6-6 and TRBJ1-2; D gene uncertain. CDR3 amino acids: CASSPFYGYTF. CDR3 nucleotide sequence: TGTGCCAGCAGTCCCTTCTATGGCTACACCTTC.